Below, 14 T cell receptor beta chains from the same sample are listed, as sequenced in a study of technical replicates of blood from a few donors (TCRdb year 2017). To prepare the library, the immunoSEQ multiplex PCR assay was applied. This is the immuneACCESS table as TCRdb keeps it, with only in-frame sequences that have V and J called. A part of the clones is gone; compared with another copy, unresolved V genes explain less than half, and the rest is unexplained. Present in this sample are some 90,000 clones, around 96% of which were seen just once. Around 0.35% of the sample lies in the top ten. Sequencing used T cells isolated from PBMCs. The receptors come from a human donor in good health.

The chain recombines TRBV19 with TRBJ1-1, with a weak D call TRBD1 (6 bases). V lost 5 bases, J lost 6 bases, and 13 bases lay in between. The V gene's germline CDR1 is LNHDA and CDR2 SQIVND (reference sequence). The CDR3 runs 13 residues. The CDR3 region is CASSPQGKAEAFF. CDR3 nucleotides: TGTGCCAGTAGTCCACAGGGTAAGGCTGAAGCTTTCTTT.

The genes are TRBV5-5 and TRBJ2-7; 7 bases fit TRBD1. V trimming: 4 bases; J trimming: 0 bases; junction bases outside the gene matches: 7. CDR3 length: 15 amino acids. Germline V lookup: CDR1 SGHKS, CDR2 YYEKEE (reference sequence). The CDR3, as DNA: TGTGCCAGCAGCCCGACAGGGCTCGGCTCCTACGAGCAGTACTTC. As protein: CASSPTGLGSYEQYF. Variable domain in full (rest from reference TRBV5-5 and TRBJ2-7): DAGVTQSPTHLIKTRGQQVTLRCSPISGHKSVSWYQQVLGQGPQFIFQYYEKEERGRGNFPDRFSARQFPNYSSELNVNALLLGDSALYLCASSPTGLGSYEQYFGPGTRLTVT.

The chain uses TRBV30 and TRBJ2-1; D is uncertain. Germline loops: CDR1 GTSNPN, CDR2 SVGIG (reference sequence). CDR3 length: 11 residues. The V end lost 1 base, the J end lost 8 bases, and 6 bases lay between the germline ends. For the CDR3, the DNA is TGTGCCTGGAGTGAAGAGGATGAGCAGTTCTTC. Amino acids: CAWSEEDEQFF.

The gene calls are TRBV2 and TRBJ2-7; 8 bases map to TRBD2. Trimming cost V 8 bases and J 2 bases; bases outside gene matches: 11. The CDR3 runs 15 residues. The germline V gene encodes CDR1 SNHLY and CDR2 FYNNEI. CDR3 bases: TGTGCCAGCTCCCTAGGCACTAGCGGAACCTACGAGCAGTACTTC. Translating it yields CASSLGTSGTYEQYF.

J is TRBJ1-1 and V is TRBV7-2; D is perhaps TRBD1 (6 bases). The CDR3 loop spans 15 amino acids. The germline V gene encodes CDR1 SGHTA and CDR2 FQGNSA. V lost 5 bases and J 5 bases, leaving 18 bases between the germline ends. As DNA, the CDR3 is TGTGCCAGCAGCCGGGAAACAGGGTCGGGAACTGAAGCTTTCTTT. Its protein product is CASSRETGSGTEAFF.

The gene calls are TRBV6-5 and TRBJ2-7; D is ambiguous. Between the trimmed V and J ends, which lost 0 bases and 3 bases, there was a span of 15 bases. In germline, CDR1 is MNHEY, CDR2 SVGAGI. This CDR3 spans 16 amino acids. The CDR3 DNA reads TGTGCCAGCAGTTACTCGATGGAGTCGTACGTCTACGAGCAGTACTTC. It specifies CASSYSMESYVYEQYF.

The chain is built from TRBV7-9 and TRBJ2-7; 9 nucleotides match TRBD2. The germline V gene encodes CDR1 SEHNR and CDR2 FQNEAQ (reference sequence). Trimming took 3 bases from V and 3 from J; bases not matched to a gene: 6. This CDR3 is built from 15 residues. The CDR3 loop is CASSFRSGSDYEQYF. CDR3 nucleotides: TGTGCCAGCAGCTTCCGTAGCGGGAGTGACTACGAGCAGTACTTC.

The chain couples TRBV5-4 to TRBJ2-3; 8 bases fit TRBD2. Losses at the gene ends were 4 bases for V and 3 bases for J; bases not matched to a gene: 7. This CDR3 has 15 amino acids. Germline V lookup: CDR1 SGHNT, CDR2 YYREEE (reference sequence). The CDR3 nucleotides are TGTGCCAGCAGCCAGGGACTAGGGGTAACAGATACGCAGTATTTT. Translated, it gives CASSQGLGVTDTQYF.

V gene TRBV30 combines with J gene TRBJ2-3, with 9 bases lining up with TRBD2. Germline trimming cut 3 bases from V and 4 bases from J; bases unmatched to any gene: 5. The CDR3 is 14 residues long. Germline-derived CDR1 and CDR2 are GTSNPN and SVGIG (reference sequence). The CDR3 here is CAWRVAGVPDTQYF. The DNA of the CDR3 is TGTGCCTGGAGGGTAGCGGGAGTTCCAGATACGCAGTATTTT.

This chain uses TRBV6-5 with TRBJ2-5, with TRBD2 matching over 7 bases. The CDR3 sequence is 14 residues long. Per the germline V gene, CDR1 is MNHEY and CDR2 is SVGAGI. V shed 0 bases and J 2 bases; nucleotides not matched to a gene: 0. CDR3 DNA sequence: TGTGCCAGCAGTTACTCGGGGGGGCAAGAGACCCAGTACTTC. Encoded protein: CASSYSGGQETQYF.

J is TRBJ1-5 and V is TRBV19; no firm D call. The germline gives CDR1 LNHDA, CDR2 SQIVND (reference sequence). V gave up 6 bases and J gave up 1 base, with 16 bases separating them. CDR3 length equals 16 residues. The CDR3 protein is CASRRQGPLSNQPQHF. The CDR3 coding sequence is TGTGCCAGTAGGCGACAAGGTCCGCTGAGCAATCAGCCCCAGCATTTT.

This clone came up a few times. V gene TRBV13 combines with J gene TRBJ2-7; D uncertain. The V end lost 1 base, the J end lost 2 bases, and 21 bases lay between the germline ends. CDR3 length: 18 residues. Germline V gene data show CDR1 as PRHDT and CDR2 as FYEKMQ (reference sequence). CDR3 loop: CASSLVSPYGRITYEQYF. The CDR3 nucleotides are TGTGCCAGCAGCTTAGTATCCCCCTACGGCAGGATTACCTACGAGCAGTACTTC.

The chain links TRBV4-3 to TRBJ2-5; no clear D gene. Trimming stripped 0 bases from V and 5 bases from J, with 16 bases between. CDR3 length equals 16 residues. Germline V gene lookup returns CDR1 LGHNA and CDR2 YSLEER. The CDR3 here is CASSQEGLDRRETQYF. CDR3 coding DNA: TGCGCCAGCAGCCAAGAGGGTCTAGATCGGCGGGAGACCCAGTACTTC.

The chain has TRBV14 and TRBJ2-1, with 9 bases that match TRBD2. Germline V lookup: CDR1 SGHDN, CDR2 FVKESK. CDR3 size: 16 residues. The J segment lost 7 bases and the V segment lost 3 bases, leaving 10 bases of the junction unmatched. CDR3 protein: CASSQRLAEYMNEQFF. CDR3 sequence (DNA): TGTGCCAGCAGCCAGAGACTAGCGGAGTATATGAATGAGCAGTTCTTC.